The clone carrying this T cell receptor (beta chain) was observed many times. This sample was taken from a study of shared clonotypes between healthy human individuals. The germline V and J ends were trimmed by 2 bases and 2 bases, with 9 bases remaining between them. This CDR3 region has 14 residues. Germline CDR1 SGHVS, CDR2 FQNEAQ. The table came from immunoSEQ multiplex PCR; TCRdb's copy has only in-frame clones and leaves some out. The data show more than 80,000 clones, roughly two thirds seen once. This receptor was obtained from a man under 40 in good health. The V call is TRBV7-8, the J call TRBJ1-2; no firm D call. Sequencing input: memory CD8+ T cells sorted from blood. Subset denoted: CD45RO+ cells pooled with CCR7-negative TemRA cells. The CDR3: CASSLLSGNYGYTF. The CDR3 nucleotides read TGTGCCAGCAGCTTATTGTCGGGGAACTATGGCTACACCTTC.